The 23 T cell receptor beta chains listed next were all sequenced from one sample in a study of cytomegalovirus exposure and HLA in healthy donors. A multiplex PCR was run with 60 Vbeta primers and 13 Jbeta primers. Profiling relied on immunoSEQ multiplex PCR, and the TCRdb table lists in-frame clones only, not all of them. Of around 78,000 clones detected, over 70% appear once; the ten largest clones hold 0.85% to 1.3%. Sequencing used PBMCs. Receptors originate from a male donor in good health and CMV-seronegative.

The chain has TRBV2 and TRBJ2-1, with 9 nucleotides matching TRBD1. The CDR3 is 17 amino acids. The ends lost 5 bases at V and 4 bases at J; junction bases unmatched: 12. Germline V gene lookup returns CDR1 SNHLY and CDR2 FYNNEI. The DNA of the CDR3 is TGTGCCAGCAGTCGGCCCACCGGGACAGGGATATACAATGAGCAGTTCTTC. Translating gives CASSRPTGTGIYNEQFF.

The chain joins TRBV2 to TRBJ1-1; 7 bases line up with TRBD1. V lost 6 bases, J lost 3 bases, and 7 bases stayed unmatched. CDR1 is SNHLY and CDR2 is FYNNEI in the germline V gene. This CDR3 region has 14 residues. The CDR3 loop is CASSNRGFDTEAFF. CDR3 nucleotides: TGTGCCAGCAGCAACAGGGGTTTTGACACTGAAGCTTTCTTT.

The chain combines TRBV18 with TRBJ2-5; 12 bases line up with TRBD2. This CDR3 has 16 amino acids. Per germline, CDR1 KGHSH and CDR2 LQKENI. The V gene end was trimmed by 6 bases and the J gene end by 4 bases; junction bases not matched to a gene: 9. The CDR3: CASSPQTSGSRETQYF. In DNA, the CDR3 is TGTGCCAGCTCTCCCCAGACTAGCGGGAGCAGAGAGACCCAGTACTTC.

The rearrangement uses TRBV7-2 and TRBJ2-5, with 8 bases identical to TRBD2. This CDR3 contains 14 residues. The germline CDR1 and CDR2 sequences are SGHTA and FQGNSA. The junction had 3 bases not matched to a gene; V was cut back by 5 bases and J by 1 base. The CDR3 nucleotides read TGTGCCAGCAGCGCTCGGGGGGGCCAAGAGACCCAGTACTTC. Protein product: CASSARGGQETQYF.

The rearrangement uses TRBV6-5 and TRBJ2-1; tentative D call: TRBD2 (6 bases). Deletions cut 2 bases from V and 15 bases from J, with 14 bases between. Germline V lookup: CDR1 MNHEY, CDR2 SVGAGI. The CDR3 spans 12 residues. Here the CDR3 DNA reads TGTGCCAGCAGTTACACCGGGACTGCGCCGTTCTTC. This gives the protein CASSYTGTAPFF.

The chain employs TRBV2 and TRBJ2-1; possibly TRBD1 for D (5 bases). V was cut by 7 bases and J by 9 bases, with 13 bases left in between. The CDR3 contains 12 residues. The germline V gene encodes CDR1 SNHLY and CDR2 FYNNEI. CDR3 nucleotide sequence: TGTGCCAGCATCTTAGGGGTGGCTGAGCAGTTCTTC. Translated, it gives CASILGVAEQFF.

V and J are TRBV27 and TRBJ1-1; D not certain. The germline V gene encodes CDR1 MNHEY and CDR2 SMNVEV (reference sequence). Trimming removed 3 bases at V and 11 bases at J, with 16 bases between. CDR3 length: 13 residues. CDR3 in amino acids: CASSFSAASRAFF. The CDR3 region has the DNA TGTGCCAGCAGTTTTTCTGCGGCTTCTAGGGCTTTCTTT.

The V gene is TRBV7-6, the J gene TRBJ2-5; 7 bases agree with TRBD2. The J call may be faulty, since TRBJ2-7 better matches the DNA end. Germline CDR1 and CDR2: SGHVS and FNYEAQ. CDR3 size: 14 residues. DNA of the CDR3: TGTGCCAGCAGCTTCAGCGGGACCTCCTACGAGCAGTACTTC. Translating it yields CASSFSGTSYEQYF.

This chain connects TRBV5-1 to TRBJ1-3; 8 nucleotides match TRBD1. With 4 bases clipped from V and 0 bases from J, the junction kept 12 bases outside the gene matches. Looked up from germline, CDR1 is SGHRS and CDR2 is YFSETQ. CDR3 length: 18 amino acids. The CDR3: CASSLDRGGTGSGNTIYF. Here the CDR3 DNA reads TGCGCCAGCAGCCTCGACAGGGGAGGTACGGGCTCTGGAAACACCATATATTTT.

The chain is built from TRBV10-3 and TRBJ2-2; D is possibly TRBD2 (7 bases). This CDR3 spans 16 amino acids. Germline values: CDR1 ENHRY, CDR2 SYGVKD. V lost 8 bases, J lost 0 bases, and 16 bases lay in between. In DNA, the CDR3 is TGTGCCATCGGGGGGGCGATAGGGGCGAACACCGGGGAGCTGTTTTTT. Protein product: CAIGGAIGANTGELFF.

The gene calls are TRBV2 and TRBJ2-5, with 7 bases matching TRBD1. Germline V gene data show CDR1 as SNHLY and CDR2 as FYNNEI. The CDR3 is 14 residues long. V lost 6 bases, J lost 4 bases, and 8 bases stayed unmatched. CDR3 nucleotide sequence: TGTGCCAGCAGCAAGAGGGGGCTCGGAGAGACCCAGTACTTC. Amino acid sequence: CASSKRGLGETQYF.

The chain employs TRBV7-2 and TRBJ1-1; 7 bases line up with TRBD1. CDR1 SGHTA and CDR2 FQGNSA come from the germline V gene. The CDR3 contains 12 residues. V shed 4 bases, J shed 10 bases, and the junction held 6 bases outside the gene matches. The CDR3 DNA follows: TGTGCCAGCAGCTCACAGGGGCGGGTAGCTTTCTTT. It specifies CASSSQGRVAFF. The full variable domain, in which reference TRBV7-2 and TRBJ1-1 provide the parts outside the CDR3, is GAGVSQSPSNKVTEKGKDVELRCDPISGHTALYWYRQSLGQGLEFLIYFQGNSAPDKSGLPSDRFSAERTGGSVSTLTIQRTQQEDSAVYLCASSSQGRVAFFGQGTRLTVV.

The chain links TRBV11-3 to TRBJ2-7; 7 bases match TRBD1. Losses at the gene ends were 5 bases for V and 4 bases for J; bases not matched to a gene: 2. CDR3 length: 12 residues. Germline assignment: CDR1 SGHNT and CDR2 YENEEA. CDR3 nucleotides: TGTGCCAGCAGCGCAGGGGGTTACGAGCAGTACTTC. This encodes CASSAGGYEQYF.

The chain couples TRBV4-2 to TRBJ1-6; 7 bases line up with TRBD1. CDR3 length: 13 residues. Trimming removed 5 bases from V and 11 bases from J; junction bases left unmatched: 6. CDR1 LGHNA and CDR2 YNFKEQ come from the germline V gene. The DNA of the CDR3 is TGTGCCAGCAGCAAGGGACAGAACACACCCCTCCACTTT. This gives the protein CASSKGQNTPLHF.

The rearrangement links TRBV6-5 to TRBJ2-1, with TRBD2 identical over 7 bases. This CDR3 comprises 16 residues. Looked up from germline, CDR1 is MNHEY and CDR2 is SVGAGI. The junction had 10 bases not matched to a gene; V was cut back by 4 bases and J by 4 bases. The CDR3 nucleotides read TGTGCCAGCAGTTCGGGCCTAGCGGACCTTTACAATGAGCAGTTCTTC. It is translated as CASSSGLADLYNEQFF.

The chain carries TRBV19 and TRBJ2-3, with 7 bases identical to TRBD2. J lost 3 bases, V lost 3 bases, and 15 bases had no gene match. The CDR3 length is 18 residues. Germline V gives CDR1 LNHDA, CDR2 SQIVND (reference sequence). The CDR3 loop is CASSMRGLVGWGTDTQYF. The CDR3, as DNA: TGTGCCAGTAGTATGCGAGGACTAGTGGGCTGGGGTACAGATACGCAGTATTTT.

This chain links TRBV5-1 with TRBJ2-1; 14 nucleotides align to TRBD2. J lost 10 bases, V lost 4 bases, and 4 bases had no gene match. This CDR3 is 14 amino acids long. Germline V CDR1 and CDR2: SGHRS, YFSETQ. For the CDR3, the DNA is TGCGCCAGCAGCCCGGGACTAGCGGGGGAAGAGCAGTTCTTC. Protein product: CASSPGLAGEEQFF. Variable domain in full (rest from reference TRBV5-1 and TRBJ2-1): KAGVTQTPRYLIKTRGQQVTLSCSPISGHRSVSWYQQTPGQGLQFLFEYFSETQRNKGNFPGRFSGRQFSNSRSEMNVSTLELGDSALYLCASSPGLAGEEQFFGPGTRLTVL.

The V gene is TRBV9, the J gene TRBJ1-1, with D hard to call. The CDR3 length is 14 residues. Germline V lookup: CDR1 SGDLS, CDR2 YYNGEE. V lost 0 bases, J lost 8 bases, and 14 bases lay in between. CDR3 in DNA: TGTGCCAGCAGCGTAGATGGGGTGGCGGGGGAAGCTTTCTTT. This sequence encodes CASSVDGVAGEAFF. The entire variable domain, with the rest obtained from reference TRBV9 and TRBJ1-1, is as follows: DSGVTQTPKHLITATGQRVTLRCSPRSGDLSVYWYQQSLDQGLQFLIQYYNGEERAKGNILERFSAQQFPDLHSELNLSSLELGDSALYFCASSVDGVAGEAFFGQGTRLTVV.

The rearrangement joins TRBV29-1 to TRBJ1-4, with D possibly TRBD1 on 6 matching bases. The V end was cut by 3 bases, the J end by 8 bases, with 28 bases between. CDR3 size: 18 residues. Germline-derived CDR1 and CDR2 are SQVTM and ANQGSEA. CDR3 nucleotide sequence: TGCAGCGTTGAGACCCGACAGGCCTGGGACGTTGGGGGCGAAAAACTGTTTTTT. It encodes CSVETRQAWDVGGEKLFF.

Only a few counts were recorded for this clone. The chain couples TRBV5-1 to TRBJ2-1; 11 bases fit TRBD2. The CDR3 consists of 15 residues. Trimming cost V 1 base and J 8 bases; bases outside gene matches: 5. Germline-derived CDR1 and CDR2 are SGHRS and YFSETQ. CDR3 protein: CASSLTTSGNHEQFF. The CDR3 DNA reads TGCGCCAGCAGCTTGACGACTAGCGGGAATCATGAGCAGTTCTTC.

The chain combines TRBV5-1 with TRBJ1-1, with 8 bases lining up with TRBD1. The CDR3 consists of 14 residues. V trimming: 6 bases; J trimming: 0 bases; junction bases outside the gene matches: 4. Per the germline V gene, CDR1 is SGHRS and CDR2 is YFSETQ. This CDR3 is CASTAGQVNTEAFF. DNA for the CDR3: TGCGCCAGCACCGCGGGACAGGTGAACACTGAAGCTTTCTTT.

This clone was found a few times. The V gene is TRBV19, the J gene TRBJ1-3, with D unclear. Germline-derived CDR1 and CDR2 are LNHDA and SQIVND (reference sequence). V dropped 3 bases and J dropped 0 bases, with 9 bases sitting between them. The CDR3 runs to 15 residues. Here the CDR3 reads CASSIPAASGNTIYF. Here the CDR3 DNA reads TGTGCCAGTAGTATCCCGGCGGCCTCTGGAAACACCATATATTTT. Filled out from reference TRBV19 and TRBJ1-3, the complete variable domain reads DGGITQSPKYLFRKEGQNVTLSCEQNLNHDAMYWYRQDPGQGLRLIYYSQIVNDFQKGDIAEGYSVSREKKESFPLTVTSAQKNPTAFYLCASSIPAASGNTIYFGEGSWLTVV.

The DNA for the CDR3 is TGTGCCAGCAGTTTTCTCCAGGGAAGGATCGGGGAGCTGTTTTTT. It codes for CASSFLQGRIGELFF. The chain combines TRBV28 with TRBJ2-2; TRBD1 might be the D (5 bases). Germline V lookup: CDR1 MDHEN, CDR2 SYDVKM. This CDR3 is built from 15 residues. The ends were cut back, 3 bases at V and 7 bases at J, with 15 bases in the middle.